This TCR beta chain was sequenced during a study of blood T cell repertoires in COVID-19 (dated by TCRdb to 2020 to 2022). Describing the broader study: Collaborator samples came from the United States, Italy and Spain and covered acute and convalescent phases of COVID-19. The prospective study material was composed of cDNA or gDNA derived from T cells, B-cell-depleted T cells, or PBMCs. Sample metadata almost always included a de-identified subject ID, COVID-19 status, age in years and sex. The repertoires were released in a freely available public database intended as a resource for research on the immune response to SARS-CoV-2. The dataset comprised deeply sampled blood TCRbeta repertoires from subjects exposed to, actively infected with, or recovered from COVID-19. Where available, HLA class I and class II types were taken from metadata supplied by the sample provider and were not determined by assay-based typing. Samples were obtained from the ongoing ImmuneRACE study (first 160 participants) and from over a thousand subjects provided by 6 global collaborators.

From cysteine to phenylalanine, the CDR3 is 15 amino acids long. Only the CDR3 DNA is retained, 45 bases long and in frame from the first base. The germline V end is reduced by 11 bases and the J end by 2 bases; junction bases left unmatched: 12. Sequences MNHEY (CDR1) and SVGAGI (CDR2) are obtained from the germline V gene. Whole blood was collected in K2EDTA tubes by collaborating institutions according to the institutions' own protocols. Collaborator samples were shipped for TCRbeta analysis as frozen whole blood, isolated PBMCs, or DNA extracted from either sample type. TCRbeta CDR3 regions were amplified from genomic DNA by means of the immunoSEQ Assay, a bias-controlled multiplex PCR. The paper's data handling went like this. Within the assay, amplification of reference gene primers was used to estimate how many nucleated cells each sample contained. Sequence reads were collapsed and filtered to measure the absolute abundance of every unique TCRbeta CDR3 rearrangement. Productive Simpson clonality was computed per sample as the square root of Simpson's diversity index over productive rearrangements. Held by TCRdb, this immuneACCESS table contains in-frame sequences only and omits some clones. Under half of the omission traces to an unresolved V gene where checked; the cause of the rest is unknown. D and trimming come from the DNA, and the V and J calls and clone size come from that table. This sample comprises over 130,000 clones, about three quarters of them detected only once. The ten biggest clones cover roughly 9% of the sample.

Summary of the overall study and its limitations: The amount of clinical and demographic metadata varied by source and participant and was provided uncurated.

About this clone itself: No antigen is known for it. No clone much larger than this one lies a single base away; base qualities are absent.

The sequence was obtained from a woman aged 45-59 years with active or convalescent COVID-19. The sequenced sample was peripheral blood. The chain is assembled from TRBV6-5 and TRBJ2-3; 8 bases in the junction line up with TRBD1. The DNA sequence is TGTGCCGGGGCCGGGACAGGTCGATACACAGATACGCAGTATTTT. Its translation reads: CAGAGTGRYTDTQYF.